Following are 26 T cell receptor beta chains from one sample sequenced in a study of blood T cell repertoires in COVID-19 (dated by TCRdb to the early 2020s). The method behind the library was the immunoSEQ multiplex PCR assay. Imported from immuneACCESS, the table was reduced by TCRdb to in-frame sequences with V and J called. These copies leave out some clones; in studies compared against another copy, an unresolved V gene accounts for under half, and the cause of the remainder is not known. The sample table shows roughly 150,000 clones, and about four fifths are seen once. 1.6% of the sample lies in the top ten. Specimen: PBMCs or T cells enriched from blood (not recorded which). These receptors originate from a woman between 18 and 29 years old who had been exposed to COVID-19.

V and J are TRBV30 and TRBJ2-1; 8 bases are shared with TRBD2. Germline CDR1 GTSNPN, CDR2 SVGIG (reference sequence). The CDR3 consists of 14 residues. Trimming at V came to 0 bases and at J to 6 bases, leaving 4 bases not matched to a gene. The CDR3: CAWSVLSGINEQFF. In DNA form, the CDR3 reads TGTGCCTGGAGTGTACTTAGCGGGATCAATGAGCAGTTCTTC.

V and J are TRBV15 and TRBJ2-5; TRBD2 agrees at 12 bases. The CDR3 runs to 17 residues. Looked up from germline, CDR1 is LNHNV and CDR2 is YYDKDF (reference sequence). J gave up 4 bases and V 3 bases, and 9 bases lay outside the gene matches. CDR3 sequence reads: CATSSLRRTSGIETQYF. CDR3 DNA: TGTGCCACCAGCAGTCTACGTAGGACTAGCGGGATAGAGACCCAGTACTTC.

This clone was detected a few times. The chain uses TRBV12-3 or TRBV12-4 and TRBJ1-2; possibly TRBD1 for D (6 bases). The CDR3 consists of 13 residues. V gave up 7 bases and J gave up 5 bases, with 14 bases separating them. The CDR3 loop reads CASTLTQGYGYTF. CDR3 sequence (DNA): TGTGCCAGCACCCTCACCCAGGGGTATGGCTACACCTTC.

The chain links TRBV9 to TRBJ2-1; 7 bases are a match to TRBD1. CDR3 length: 15 residues. The V segment lost 6 bases and the J segment 4 bases; nucleotides outside the gene matches: 10. The germline V gene has CDR1 SGDLS and CDR2 YYNGEE. CDR3 sequence reads: CASNLQGSEYNEQFF. For the CDR3, the DNA is TGTGCCAGCAACCTACAGGGGTCAGAATACAATGAGCAGTTCTTC.

The chain is built from TRBV27 and TRBJ2-3, with a weak D call TRBD2 (5 bases). The ends were cut back, 5 bases at V and 0 bases at J, with 21 bases in the middle. The CDR3 is 18 amino acids. Germline V CDR1 and CDR2: MNHEY, SMNVEV (reference sequence). The CDR3 DNA is TGTGCCAGCAGTCCTCCTCTCGGTTTAGCGTCGAGCACAGATACGCAGTATTTT. This translates into CASSPPLGLASSTDTQYF.

The chain links TRBV18 to TRBJ2-7; D call uncertain. Germline V lookup: CDR1 KGHSH, CDR2 LQKENI. Trimming pared 3 bases from V and 3 bases from J, leaving 12 bases between. The CDR3 extends over 14 amino acids. The CDR3, as DNA: TGTGCCAGCTCACCGGCGGATATGAACTACGAGCAGTACTTC. Protein sequence: CASSPADMNYEQYF.

V and J are TRBV30 and TRBJ1-1, with D possibly TRBD1 on 6 matching bases. The germline CDR1 and CDR2 sequences are GTSNPN and SVGIG (reference sequence). The CDR3 extends over 17 amino acids. Trimming cost V 1 base and J 5 bases, with 23 bases left between them. The CDR3 DNA follows: TGTGCCTGGAGTGCCGGGACACGGGCTTATTTTTCTACTGAAGCTTTCTTT. It specifies CAWSAGTRAYFSTEAFF.

V usage is TRBV5-1 and J usage is TRBJ1-1; the match to TRBD1 covers 7 bases. The J segment lost 4 bases and the V segment lost 0 bases, leaving 12 bases of the junction unmatched. The CDR3 is 17 amino acids. Looked up from germline, CDR1 is SGHRS and CDR2 is YFSETQ. The CDR3 here is CASSLAGTAGFGTEAFF. The CDR3 DNA reads as TGCGCCAGCAGCTTGGCGGGGACAGCCGGGTTTGGCACTGAAGCTTTCTTT.

This chain joins TRBV6-5 and TRBJ1-1; 10 nucleotides line up with TRBD1. This CDR3 contains 11 residues. Trimming at V came to 10 bases and at J to 11 bases, leaving 7 bases not matched to a gene. CDR1 is MNHEY, CDR2 SVGAGI, per germline. The CDR3 sequence: CANGQGELAFF. Written as DNA, the CDR3 is TGTGCCAACGGACAGGGGGAATTGGCTTTCTTT.

The chain has TRBV14 and TRBJ2-3, with TRBD2 identical over 7 bases. The CDR3 runs to 15 residues. The germline CDR1 and CDR2 sequences are SGHDN and FVKESK. The V segment lost 8 bases and the J segment 3 bases; nucleotides outside the gene matches: 11. The CDR3 spells CASGRGTIRTDTQYF. CDR3 coding DNA: TGTGCCAGCGGGAGAGGGACTATCAGAACAGATACGCAGTATTTT. Based on the CDR3 plus reference TRBV14 and TRBJ2-3, the full variable domain is EAGVTQFPSHSVIEKGQTVTLRCDPISGHDNLYWYRRVMGKEIKFLLHFVKESKQDESGMPNNRFLAERTGGTYSTLKVQPAELEDSGVYFCASGRGTIRTDTQYFGPGTRLTVL.

The gene calls are TRBV5-1 and TRBJ1-2; D unclear. Germline values: CDR1 SGHRS, CDR2 YFSETQ. Trimming removed 0 bases from V and 1 base from J, with 10 bases in between. The CDR3 extends over 15 amino acids. As DNA, the CDR3 is TGCGCCAGCAGCTTGGAATACGGGAATAACTATGGCTACACCTTC. This translates into CASSLEYGNNYGYTF.

The genes are TRBV27 and TRBJ2-7; TRBD1 is a possible D gene (5 bases). Germline V lookup: CDR1 MNHEY, CDR2 SMNVEV (reference sequence). V was trimmed by 8 bases and J by 7 bases, leaving 15 bases between them. The CDR3 contains 12 residues. CDR3 protein: CASGRQLWEQYF. CDR3 nucleotide sequence: TGTGCCAGCGGACGACAGTTGTGGGAGCAGTACTTC.

The chain links TRBV28 to TRBJ2-4; 7 positions agree with TRBD2. The CDR3 sequence is 17 residues long. V was clipped by 3 bases and J by 0 bases; unmatched bases: 8. Looked up from germline, CDR1 is MDHEN and CDR2 is SYDVKM. The DNA of the CDR3 is TGTGCCAGCAGTTTCTCATCGGGGGGATTAGCCAAAAACATTCAGTACTTC. Translation gives CASSFSSGGLAKNIQYF.

J is TRBJ2-5 and V is TRBV19, with 8 bases identical to TRBD1. The ends lost 6 bases at V and 4 bases at J; junction bases unmatched: 4. Germline lookup yields CDR1 LNHDA and CDR2 SQIVND (reference sequence). CDR3 length: 13 amino acids. CDR3 nucleotide sequence: TGTGCCAGTAGCAACAGGGGGAGAGAGACCCAGTACTTC. Its translation is CASSNRGRETQYF.

The rearrangement uses TRBV6-5 and TRBJ2-1; 13 bases agree with TRBD2. Looked up from germline, CDR1 is MNHEY and CDR2 is SVGAGI. This CDR3 is built from 16 residues. V lost 4 bases and J lost 8; bases outside the gene matches: 8. CDR3 in amino acids: CASSFLTSGRGDEQFF. The CDR3 DNA sequence: TGTGCCAGCAGTTTCCTCACTAGCGGGAGGGGCGATGAGCAGTTCTTC.

The chain joins TRBV6-5 to TRBJ2-7, with 7 nucleotides matching TRBD1. Germline V lookup: CDR1 MNHEY, CDR2 SVGAGI. The trim removed 2 bases at V and 2 bases at J, leaving 6 bases unmatched. This CDR3 is built from 15 residues. The CDR3 protein is CASSYVDRRPYEQYF. CDR3 nucleotide sequence: TGTGCCAGCAGTTACGTGGACAGGCGCCCCTACGAGCAGTACTTC.

This clone came up a few times. The chain uses TRBV12-3 or TRBV12-4 and TRBJ1-1, with D tentatively TRBD1 (6 bases). The CDR3 has 13 residues. Trimming stripped 3 bases from V and 5 bases from J, with 10 bases between. The CDR3 DNA reads as TGTGCCAGCAGTTTGGGGGGGCGTACTGAAGCTTTCTTT. Amino acid sequence: CASSLGGRTEAFF.

The gene calls are TRBV11-2 and TRBJ2-7; TRBD2 aligns across 10 bases. The CDR3 extends over 16 amino acids. V was clipped by 4 bases and J by 6 bases; unmatched bases: 12. The germline V gene encodes CDR1 SGHAT and CDR2 FQNNGV. CDR3 residues: CASSSIAGGLRGEQYF. The DNA of the CDR3 is TGTGCCAGCAGCTCCATAGCGGGAGGCCTTCGGGGCGAGCAGTACTTC.

This chain connects TRBV18 to TRBJ1-1; 8 bases match TRBD1. Looked up from germline, CDR1 is KGHSH and CDR2 is LQKENI. V shed 4 bases and J 7 bases; nucleotides not matched to a gene: 8. This CDR3 is built from 14 residues. In nucleotides, the CDR3 is TGTGCCAGCTCACTATCCGGACAGGGCAGTGAAGCTTTCTTT. Its translation: CASSLSGQGSEAFF. Supplemented by reference TRBV18 and TRBJ1-1, the full variable domain reads NAGVMQNPRHLVRRRGQEARLRCSPMKGHSHVYWYRQLPEEGLKFMVYLQKENIIDESGMPKERFSAEFPKEGPSILRIQQVVRGDSAAYFCASSLSGQGSEAFFGQGTRLTVV.

The rearrangement uses TRBV5-1 and TRBJ2-1; 7 nucleotides agree with TRBD2. Germline CDR1 is SGHRS and CDR2 is YFSETQ. The CDR3 runs to 13 residues. The J segment lost 4 bases and the V segment lost 5 bases, leaving 3 bases of the junction unmatched. CDR3 DNA: TGCGCCAGCAGAAGAGCGGGATACAATGAGCAGTTCTTC. Protein product: CASRRAGYNEQFF.

This chain connects TRBV29-1 to TRBJ2-2; 12 nucleotides agree with TRBD2. The V segment lost 1 base and the J segment 7 bases; nucleotides outside the gene matches: 10. The CDR3 runs to 17 residues. Germline-derived CDR1 and CDR2 are SQVTM and ANQGSEA. The CDR3 reads CSVEVPETSGSLGELFF. The CDR3 nucleotides read TGCAGCGTTGAAGTCCCGGAGACTAGCGGGAGTCTCGGGGAGCTGTTTTTT.

V gene TRBV27 combines with J gene TRBJ1-5, with D possibly being TRBD1 (6 bases). This CDR3 comprises 13 residues. CDR1 is MNHEY, CDR2 SMNVEV, per germline (reference sequence). V lost 8 bases to trimming and J lost 7 bases, with 15 bases between them. The CDR3 nucleotides read TGTGCCAGCGCCACAGGGAAATGGCAGCCCCAGCATTTT. Its protein is CASATGKWQPQHF.

This clone was found once. The chain recombines TRBV15 with TRBJ2-7; no reliable D call. CDR1 LNHNV and CDR2 YYDKDF come from the germline V gene (reference sequence). The CDR3 runs 15 residues. V shed 1 base and J shed 5 bases, with 15 bases lying between them. The CDR3 DNA reads TGTGCCACCAGCAGAGGGTCCAGCGCCGTTGACGAGCAGTACTTC. Protein sequence: CATSRGSSAVDEQYF.

This chain connects TRBV4-1 to TRBJ2-3, with TRBD2 matching over 11 bases. The V segment lost 3 bases and the J segment 3 bases; nucleotides outside the gene matches: 5. Looked up from germline, CDR1 is MGHRA and CDR2 is YSYEKL. The CDR3 spans 16 residues. The CDR3 region has the DNA TGCGCCAGCAGCCACCCGGGACTAGCGGAAACAGATACGCAGTATTTT. Translating gives CASSHPGLAETDTQYF.

This chain links TRBV7-9 with TRBJ1-1; no clear D. This CDR3 contains 14 residues. Germline CDR1 SEHNR, CDR2 FQNEAQ (reference sequence). V was shortened by 3 bases and J by 0 bases, with 8 bases between the two germline ends. The CDR3 coding sequence is TGTGCCAGCAGCTTTTTTAACATGAACACTGAAGCTTTCTTT. Protein product: CASSFFNMNTEAFF.

This clone was picked up one time. The chain links TRBV19 to TRBJ2-1, with 8 nucleotides matching TRBD1. The CDR3 runs 15 residues. Germline CDR1 reads LNHDA; CDR2 reads SQIVND (reference sequence). J gave up 0 bases and V 4 bases, and 2 bases lay outside the gene matches. CDR3 nucleotides: TGTGCCAGTAGTACTGACAGGGGCTCCTACAATGAGCAGTTCTTC. Amino acid sequence: CASSTDRGSYNEQFF. Filled out from reference TRBV19 and TRBJ2-1, the complete variable domain reads DGGITQSPKYLFRKEGQNVTLSCEQNLNHDAMYWYRQDPGQGLRLIYYSQIVNDFQKGDIAEGYSVSREKKESFPLTVTSAQKNPTAFYLCASSTDRGSYNEQFFGPGTRLTVL.